The 4 T cell receptor beta chains below come from one sample, sequenced in a study of cytotoxic CD8 clonotypes in ibrutinib-treated CLL. Sequencing was performed with immunoSEQ multiplex PCR; in TCRdb, only in-frame clones are kept and a portion is missing. This sample yields some 35,000 clones, of which 69% are seen a single time; roughly 25% belongs to the top ten. The material was PBMCs, obtained before ibrutinib treatment. The source of these receptors is a human donor with chronic lymphocytic leukemia.

This clone has only a few counts. The gene calls are TRBV9 and TRBJ1-3; D possibly corresponds to TRBD1 (5 bases). Deletions cut 7 bases from V and 4 bases from J, with 15 bases between. This CDR3 region has 14 residues. The germline V gene has CDR1 SGDLS and CDR2 YYNGEE. The CDR3 loop reads CASESGDGGNTIYF. Here the CDR3 DNA reads TGTGCCAGCGAAAGCGGGGACGGCGGAAACACCATATATTTT.

J is TRBJ2-7 and V is TRBV19; 9 bases are a match to TRBD1. The length of the CDR3 is 13 residues. V shed 5 bases and J 7 bases; nucleotides not matched to a gene: 6. Per germline, CDR1 LNHDA and CDR2 SQIVND (reference sequence). This chain's CDR3 is CASSRTGETEQYF. In DNA form, the CDR3 reads TGTGCCAGTAGTCGGACAGGGGAAACAGAGCAGTACTTC.

A few counts support this clone. The chain combines TRBV19 with TRBJ2-5; D unresolved. This CDR3 contains 13 residues. Germline V gene data show CDR1 as LNHDA and CDR2 as SQIVND (reference sequence). The V and J ends lost 3 bases and 4 bases respectively, with 9 bases between them. The CDR3 loop reads CASSMTTGETQYF. CDR3 DNA: TGTGCCAGTAGTATGACGACGGGAGAGACCCAGTACTTC. Looking up the rest from reference TRBV19 and TRBJ2-5 gives the full variable domain: DGGITQSPKYLFRKEGQNVTLSCEQNLNHDAMYWYRQDPGQGLRLIYYSQIVNDFQKGDIAEGYSVSREKKESFPLTVTSAQKNPTAFYLCASSMTTGETQYFGPGTRLLVL.

The chain carries TRBV13 and TRBJ2-2, with 9 positions matching TRBD1. J was trimmed by 4 bases and V by 5 bases; bases with no gene match: 14. The germline gives CDR1 PRHDT, CDR2 FYEKMQ (reference sequence). The CDR3 sequence is 18 residues long. The CDR3 coding sequence is TGTGCCAGCAGCCCAAACCCGGGACAGGGTCTTACCACCGGGGAGCTGTTTTTT. Amino acid sequence: CASSPNPGQGLTTGELFF.